These 12 T cell receptor beta chains were all obtained from the same sample, sequenced in a study of shared clonotypes between healthy human individuals. Naive-designated CD8 cells lacked CD45RO, were positively enriched for CCR7, and omitted terminally differentiated effector memory CD45RA+ cells. Assay: immunoSEQ multiplex PCR; the TCRdb copy retains only in-frame clones and omits some. In the table there are around 1.9 million clones, 85% to 95% of which are singletons. The material sequenced was naive CD8+ T cells from PBMCs. These receptors were taken from a man younger than 35 in good health. Some clones in this sample may be carry-over from other donors' samples.

J is TRBJ1-1 and V is TRBV4-1, with D perhaps TRBD1 (6 bases). Germline CDR1 MGHRA, CDR2 YSYEKL. The length of the CDR3 is 15 residues. The V end lost 5 bases, the J end lost 1 base, and 14 bases lay between the germline ends. The CDR3 region has the DNA TGCGCCAGCAGCAGCGATGACAGGTGGAACACTGAAGCTTTCTTT. Translation gives CASSSDDRWNTEAFF.

This chain uses TRBV10-3 with TRBJ2-1; 7 nucleotides line up with TRBD2. J gave up 0 bases and V 8 bases, and 13 bases lay outside the gene matches. The CDR3 has 17 residues. The germline V gene has CDR1 ENHRY and CDR2 SYGVKD. CDR3 in DNA: TGTGCCATCGGCGGGGCCCATCTAGCGGCCTCCTACAATGAGCAGTTCTTC. Translating gives CAIGGAHLAASYNEQFF.

This clone was seen a few times. The chain has TRBV19 and TRBJ1-1, with TRBD1 as a possible D gene (5 bases). From germline, CDR1 is LNHDA and CDR2 SQIVND (reference sequence). V gave up 5 bases and J gave up 4 bases, with 11 bases separating them. The CDR3 contains 13 residues. The CDR3 loop is CASSLEGLTEAFF. DNA for the CDR3: TGTGCCAGTAGTTTGGAGGGACTCACTGAAGCTTTCTTT.

This CDR3 reads CASSERGTLTYEQYF. The CDR3, as DNA: TGTGCCAGCAGTGAAAGAGGGACACTTACCTACGAGCAGTACTTC. The rearrangement links TRBV6-1 to TRBJ2-7; a weak D match, TRBD1 (6 bases). CDR3 length: 15 residues. The germline gives CDR1 MNHNS, CDR2 SASEGT. Trimming removed 2 bases at V and 2 bases at J, with 13 bases between.

This sequence joins TRBV19 and TRBJ1-2; 8 bases fit TRBD1. Trimming removed 3 bases from V and 6 bases from J; junction bases left unmatched: 9. This CDR3 comprises 15 residues. Germline V gives CDR1 LNHDA, CDR2 SQIVND (reference sequence). The CDR3 spells CASSIRQGSGDGYTF. The CDR3 DNA follows: TGTGCCAGTAGTATCCGACAGGGGAGCGGAGATGGCTACACCTTC.

Here the CDR3 reads CATSLWDRTQSSGANVLTF. The CDR3 region has the DNA TGTGCCACCAGTCTATGGGACAGAACACAGAGCTCTGGGGCCAACGTCCTGACTTTC. The rearrangement links TRBV19 to TRBJ2-6; 7 bases match TRBD1. The V gene's germline CDR1 is LNHDA and CDR2 SQIVND (reference sequence). The V gene end was trimmed by 10 bases and the J gene end by 0 bases; junction bases not matched to a gene: 18. CDR3 length: 19 residues.

The chain is built from TRBV4-1 and TRBJ2-7; the D is unclear. Germline-derived CDR1 and CDR2 are MGHRA and YSYEKL. V dropped 0 bases and J dropped 2 bases, with 14 bases sitting between them. The CDR3 is 16 residues long. The DNA for the CDR3 is TGCGCCAGCAGCCAAGATTTGTGGGTCCCCGCCTACGAGCAGTACTTC. Translation gives CASSQDLWVPAYEQYF.

The chain employs TRBV5-1 and TRBJ1-1, with D hard to call. Trimming pared 2 bases from V and 3 bases from J, leaving 14 bases between. The germline CDR1 and CDR2 sequences are SGHRS and YFSETQ. CDR3 length equals 15 residues. Written as DNA, the CDR3 is TGCGCCAGCAGCTTCTCTAAACGGAGAGACACTGAAGCTTTCTTT. Amino acid sequence: CASSFSKRRDTEAFF.

The genes are TRBV13 and TRBJ2-2; no firm D call. V lost 3 bases and J lost 4, with 6 bases in between. CDR1 PRHDT and CDR2 FYEKMQ come from the germline V gene (reference sequence). This CDR3 has 13 residues. The CDR3: CASSFSSTGELFF. CDR3 DNA sequence: TGTGCCAGCAGCTTTTCGAGCACCGGGGAGCTGTTTTTT.

This clone was observed once. The V call is TRBV7-2, the J call TRBJ2-7, with TRBD2 identical over 13 bases. This CDR3 comprises 19 residues. Germline values: CDR1 SGHTA, CDR2 FQGNSA. V lost 0 bases to trimming and J lost 2 bases; unmatched junction nucleotides: 10. CDR3 bases: TGTGCCAGCAGCTTAGCCGGCCGGGCGGGACTAGCGGGAACCTACGAGCAGTACTTC. Translating gives CASSLAGRAGLAGTYEQYF.

CDR3 bases: TGTGCCAGCAGCTTTGGGACTGGGGGGTATGGCTACACCTTC. It encodes CASSFGTGGYGYTF. The V and J genes are TRBV7-8 and TRBJ1-2; D is possibly TRBD1 (5 bases). CDR1 and CDR2 (germline): SGHVS, FQNEAQ. The CDR3 runs to 14 residues. Trimming pared 3 bases from V and 5 bases from J, leaving 13 bases between. Supplemented by reference TRBV7-8 and TRBJ1-2, the full variable domain reads GAGVSQSPRYKVAKRGQDVALRCDPISGHVSLFWYQQALGQGPEFLTYFQNEAQLDKSGLPSDRFFAERPEGSVSTLKIQRTQQEDSAVYLCASSFGTGGYGYTFGSGTRLTVV.

This clone was observed once. J is TRBJ2-2 and V is TRBV27; 13 nucleotides agree with TRBD2. Germline CDR1 reads MNHEY; CDR2 reads SMNVEV (reference sequence). V lost 5 bases, J lost 6 bases, and 6 bases stayed unmatched. The CDR3 totals 16 residues. The CDR3 is CASSPGLAGASGELFF. In DNA, the CDR3 is TGTGCCAGCAGTCCTGGACTAGCGGGAGCCTCCGGGGAGCTGTTTTTT.